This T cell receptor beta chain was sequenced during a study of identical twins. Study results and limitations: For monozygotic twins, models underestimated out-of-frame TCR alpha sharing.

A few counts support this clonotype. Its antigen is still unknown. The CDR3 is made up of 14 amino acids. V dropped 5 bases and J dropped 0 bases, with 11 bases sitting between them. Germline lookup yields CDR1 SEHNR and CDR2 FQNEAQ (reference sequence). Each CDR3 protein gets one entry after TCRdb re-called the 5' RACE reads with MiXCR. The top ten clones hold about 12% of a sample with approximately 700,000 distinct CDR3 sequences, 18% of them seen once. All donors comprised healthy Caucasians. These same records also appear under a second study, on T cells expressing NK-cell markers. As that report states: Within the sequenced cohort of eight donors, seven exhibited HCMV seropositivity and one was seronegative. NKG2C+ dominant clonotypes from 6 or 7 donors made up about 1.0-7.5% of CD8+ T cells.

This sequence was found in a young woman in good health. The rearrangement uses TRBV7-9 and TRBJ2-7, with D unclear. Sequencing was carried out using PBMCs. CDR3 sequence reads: CASSPQALSYEQYF. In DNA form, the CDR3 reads TGTGCCAGCAGCCCCCAGGCCCTCTCCTACGAGCAGTACTTC.